The T cell receptor (beta chain) described here comes from a study of blood T cell repertoires in COVID-19. Produced via immunoSEQ multiplex PCR; TCRdb's table is partial and in-frame only. This table holds a few hundred thousand clones, approximately 85% found once. Germline assignment: CDR1 SGHTS and CDR2 YDEGEE. The CDR3 covers 15 residues. Trimming removed 1 base from V and 1 base from J, with 11 bases in between. V and J are TRBV5-8 and TRBJ2-5, with a tentative D call TRBD1 (6 bases). The origin of this receptor is a woman between 45 and 60 years old who had recovered from COVID-19. The source material was PBMCs or T cells enriched from blood (not recorded which). The CDR3, as DNA: TGTGCCAGCAGCTTGATTGGACAGCCCCAAGAGACCCAGTACTTC. Residues: CASSLIGQPQETQYF.